This TCR beta chain was retrieved from a study of blood T cell repertoires in COVID-19. TCRdb's copy holds only in-frame clones and misses some; the assay was immunoSEQ multiplex PCR. The table lists fewer than 60,000 clones, around nine tenths of them singletons. The junction had 4 bases not matched to a gene; V was cut back by 2 bases and J by 2 bases. Germline CDR1 and CDR2: MNHEY and SVGEGT. The CDR3 sequence is 15 residues long. This sequence originates from a man older than 75 with active or convalescent COVID-19. Specimen: peripheral blood. V and J are TRBV6-2 or TRBV6-3 and TRBJ1-1; 8 bases match TRBD1. CDR3 protein: CASSYGGQANTEAFF. CDR3 DNA sequence: TGTGCCAGCAGTTACGGGGGACAGGCAAACACTGAAGCTTTCTTT.